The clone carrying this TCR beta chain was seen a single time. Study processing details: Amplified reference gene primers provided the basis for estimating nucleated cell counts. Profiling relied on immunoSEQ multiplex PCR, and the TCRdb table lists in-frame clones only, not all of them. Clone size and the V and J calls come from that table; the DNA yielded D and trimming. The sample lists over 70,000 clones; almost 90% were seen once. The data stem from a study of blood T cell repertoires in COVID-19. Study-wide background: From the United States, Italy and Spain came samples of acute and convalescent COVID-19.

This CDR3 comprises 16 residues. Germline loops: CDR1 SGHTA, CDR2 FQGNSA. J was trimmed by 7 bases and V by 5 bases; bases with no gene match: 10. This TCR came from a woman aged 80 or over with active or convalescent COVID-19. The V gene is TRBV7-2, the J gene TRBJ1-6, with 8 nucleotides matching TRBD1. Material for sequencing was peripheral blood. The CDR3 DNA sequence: TGTGCCAGCAGCATACGAACAGGGGGTAGGAATTCACCCCTCCACTTT. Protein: CASSIRTGGRNSPLHF. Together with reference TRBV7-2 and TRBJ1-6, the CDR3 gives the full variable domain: GAGVSQSPSNKVTEKGKDVELRCDPISGHTALYWYRQSLGQGLEFLIYFQGNSAPDKSGLPSDRFSAERTGGSVSTLTIQRTQQEDSAVYLCASSIRTGGRNSPLHFGNGTRLTVT.